Listed here are 27 T cell receptor beta chains from one sample, sequenced in a study of vaccination effects on CD4 cells after COVID-19. The method was immunoSEQ multiplex PCR; TCRdb's version includes in-frame clones alone and lacks a portion of them. The data contain 20,000 to 25,000 clones, approximately 77% of them singletons. With the ViraFEST assay, the study expanded antigen-specific CD4+ T cells using viral peptide pools, then sequenced them. Having been cultured for ten to eleven days, the cells underwent CD4+ T cell isolation. Vaccinated recipients, who were negative for nucleocapsid antibodies, had no history of SARS-CoV-2 infection. For these receptors, no antigen is known. This sample comprised CD4+ T cells from PBMCs cultured with HCoV-NL63 spike peptides, obtained before COVID-19 vaccination. Receptors originate from a human donor who received a COVID-19 vaccine.

For the CDR3, the DNA is TGTGCCAGCACCCAAACAGGGGCCAATGAGCAGTTCTTC. Its translation is CASTQTGANEQFF. This chain links TRBV12-3 or TRBV12-4 with TRBJ2-1, with 7 bases fitting TRBD1. The ends lost 7 bases at V and 6 bases at J; junction bases unmatched: 6. The CDR3 contains 13 residues.

The V and J genes are TRBV10-1 and TRBJ2-3; tentatively, D is TRBD1 (6 bases). Germline lookup yields CDR1 WNHNN and CDR2 SYGVQD (reference sequence). V was shortened by 0 bases and J by 0 bases, with 13 bases between the two germline ends. The CDR3 sequence is 17 residues long. CDR3 sequence: CASSESRTASSTDTQYF. The CDR3 DNA reads TGCGCCAGCAGTGAGTCGAGGACAGCCTCTAGCACAGATACGCAGTATTTT.

This clone was recorded a few times. The V call is TRBV5-4, the J call TRBJ1-2; maybe TRBD1 (5 bases). Trimming took 4 bases from V and 0 from J, leaving 13 bases between them. CDR1 and CDR2 from the germline V gene are SGHNT and YYREEE (reference sequence). The CDR3 totals 15 residues. The CDR3 DNA reads TGTGCCAGCAGCCCCCAGGGCGGGGCTAACTATGGCTACACCTTC. This sequence encodes CASSPQGGANYGYTF.

The J gene is TRBJ2-3, the V gene TRBV7-2; D remains unclear. V was trimmed by 4 bases and J by 2 bases, leaving 1 base between them. CDR3 length: 11 amino acids. CDR1 SGHTA and CDR2 FQGNSA come from the germline V gene. CDR3 residues: CASSSTDTQYF. The CDR3 bases are TGTGCCAGCAGCTCCACAGATACGCAGTATTTT.

This clone was observed a handful of times. The rearrangement joins TRBV10-3 to TRBJ1-1, with D unclear. The V end lost 0 bases, the J end lost 8 bases, and 10 bases lay between the germline ends. The CDR3 contains 13 residues. Per the germline V gene, CDR1 is ENHRY and CDR2 is SYGVKD. CDR3 DNA: TGTGCCATCAGTGAGTCGGGCACTCCGGAAGCTTTCTTT. Its translation is CAISESGTPEAFF.

CDR3 in DNA: TGTGCCAGCAGTGGGGATGGCCATCAGCCCCAGCATTTT. As protein: CASSGDGHQPQHF. The chain carries TRBV2 and TRBJ1-5; D is ambiguous. This CDR3 has 13 amino acids. The V end was cut by 4 bases, the J end by 5 bases, with 9 bases between. Germline lookup yields CDR1 SNHLY and CDR2 FYNNEI.

The chain couples TRBV5-1 to TRBJ2-1, with a weak D call TRBD2 (6 bases). The germline CDR1 and CDR2 sequences are SGHRS and YFSETQ. The V end was cut by 4 bases, the J end by 3 bases, with 17 bases between. This CDR3 is 16 amino acids long. CDR3 bases: TGCGCCAGCAGCCTCCGGATAGCGGAGGTCTACAATGAGCAGTTCTTC. Its protein product is CASSLRIAEVYNEQFF.

The rearrangement uses TRBV5-5 and TRBJ1-1; 7 nucleotides align to TRBD1. The CDR3 is made up of 13 amino acids. Germline V CDR1 and CDR2: SGHKS, YYEKEE (reference sequence). V lost 2 bases and J lost 7; bases outside the gene matches: 5. The CDR3 spells CASSFFGTDEAFF. The CDR3 DNA sequence: TGTGCCAGCAGCTTCTTCGGGACAGATGAAGCTTTCTTT. The full variable domain, in which reference TRBV5-5 and TRBJ1-1 provide the parts outside the CDR3, is DAGVTQSPTHLIKTRGQQVTLRCSPISGHKSVSWYQQVLGQGPQFIFQYYEKEERGRGNFPDRFSARQFPNYSSELNVNALLLGDSALYLCASSFFGTDEAFFGQGTRLTVV.

This clone was seen a few times. CDR3 loop: CASTFNSGNTIYF. The CDR3, as DNA: TGTGCCAGCACTTTCAACTCTGGAAACACCATATATTTT. The gene calls are TRBV12-3 or TRBV12-4 and TRBJ1-3; unclear D gene. V lost 7 bases, J lost 0 bases, and 7 bases lay in between. CDR3 length: 13 amino acids.

The chain links TRBV5-1 to TRBJ1-1; D perhaps matches TRBD1 (6 bases). V was clipped by 4 bases and J by 1 base, with 14 bases between them. The CDR3 consists of 15 residues. Germline loops: CDR1 SGHRS, CDR2 YFSETQ. This CDR3 is CASSARGGGNTEAFF. DNA for the CDR3: TGCGCCAGCAGCGCCAGGGGTGGGGGGAACACTGAAGCTTTCTTT. The entire variable domain, with the rest obtained from reference TRBV5-1 and TRBJ1-1, is as follows: KAGVTQTPRYLIKTRGQQVTLSCSPISGHRSVSWYQQTPGQGLQFLFEYFSETQRNKGNFPGRFSGRQFSNSRSEMNVSTLELGDSALYLCASSARGGGNTEAFFGQGTRLTVV.

This clone came up a few times. This sequence joins TRBV10-3 and TRBJ1-2; 8 bases agree with TRBD1. Germline V lookup: CDR1 ENHRY, CDR2 SYGVKD. This CDR3 has 14 residues. The trim removed 4 bases at V and 6 bases at J, leaving 7 bases unmatched. As DNA, the CDR3 is TGTGCCATCAGTGGGCAGGGGGCGGCAGATGGCTACACCTTC. Translation: CAISGQGAADGYTF.

The V call is TRBV28, the J call TRBJ1-2; no clear D. Per germline, CDR1 MDHEN and CDR2 SYDVKM. The CDR3 sequence is 12 residues long. V lost 6 bases to trimming and J lost 4 bases, with 9 bases between them. The DNA of the CDR3 is TGTGCCAGCAGCGCGAGGGCCTATGGCTACACCTTC. This sequence encodes CASSARAYGYTF.

The V gene is TRBV7-2, the J gene TRBJ2-7; 7 bases map to TRBD1. Germline V CDR1 and CDR2: SGHTA, FQGNSA. The CDR3 is 15 amino acids. V shed 6 bases, J shed 6 bases, and the junction held 14 bases outside the gene matches. CDR3 in amino acids: CASSKRQGWVSEQYF. The CDR3 coding sequence is TGTGCCAGCAGTAAGAGACAGGGTTGGGTGAGCGAGCAGTACTTC.

The chain has TRBV4-1 and TRBJ2-5, with TRBD2 matching over 8 bases. The CDR3 totals 14 residues. CDR1 is MGHRA and CDR2 is YSYEKL in the germline V gene. With 4 bases clipped from V and 3 bases from J, the junction kept 4 bases outside the gene matches. CDR3 region: CASSPPGLEETQYF. DNA for the CDR3: TGCGCCAGCAGCCCGCCGGGACTAGAAGAGACCCAGTACTTC.

The chain carries TRBV11-2 and TRBJ2-5, with 8 bases aligning to TRBD1. The junction had 6 bases not matched to a gene; V was cut back by 4 bases and J by 5 bases. Per the germline V gene, CDR1 is SGHAT and CDR2 is FQNNGV. This CDR3 is built from 14 residues. The CDR3 region is CASSSPGGGETQYF. For the CDR3, the DNA is TGTGCCAGCAGCTCCCCAGGGGGCGGGGAGACCCAGTACTTC.

The chain's CDR3 is CERGQGLNTEAFF. Written as DNA, the CDR3 is TGTGAAAGAGGCCAGGGGTTGAACACTGAAGCTTTCTTT. The V gene is TRBV6-5, the J gene TRBJ1-1, with D perhaps matching TRBD1 (6 bases). The length of the CDR3 is 13 residues. The germline V gene encodes CDR1 MNHEY and CDR2 SVGAGI.

The J gene is TRBJ2-7, the V gene TRBV4-1; the D gene is possibly TRBD1 (6 bases). Per germline, CDR1 MGHRA and CDR2 YSYEKL. The V gene lost 2 bases and the J gene lost 2 bases, with 13 bases spanning the gap. The CDR3 is 15 residues long. This chain's CDR3 is CASSQPRQDPYEQYF. CDR3 DNA sequence: TGCGCCAGCAGCCAACCCCGACAGGATCCCTACGAGCAGTACTTC.

The J gene is TRBJ1-5, the V gene TRBV11-2; D is uncertain. Germline V gene data show CDR1 as SGHAT and CDR2 as FQNNGV. Trimming stripped 3 bases from V and 2 bases from J, with 5 bases between. CDR3 length: 13 amino acids. The CDR3 loop is CASSFGGNQPQHF. The CDR3 bases are TGTGCCAGCAGCTTTGGGGGCAATCAGCCCCAGCATTTT. Complete variable domain (other parts from reference TRBV11-2 and TRBJ1-5): EAGVAQSPRYKIIEKRQSVAFWCNPISGHATLYWYQQILGQGPKLLIQFQNNGVVDDSQLPKDRFSAERLKGVDSTLKIQPAKLEDSAVYLCASSFGGNQPQHFGDGTRLSIL.

This chain links TRBV3-1 (or the pseudogene TRBV3-2) with TRBJ2-2, with 11 bases fitting TRBD2. With 1 base clipped from V and 5 bases from J, the junction kept 3 bases outside the gene matches. There are 16 residues in the CDR3. Per the germline V gene, CDR1 is LGHDT and CDR2 is YNNKEL (reference sequence). For the CDR3, the DNA is TGTGCCAGCAGCCAAGGGACTAGCGGGCTAACCGGGGAGCTGTTTTTT. Amino acid sequence: CASSQGTSGLTGELFF.

CDR3 residues: CASSLRGGHSNQPQHF. CDR3 DNA sequence: TGTGCCAGCAGCTTAAGGGGCGGTCATAGCAATCAGCCCCAGCATTTT. The chain is built from TRBV7-8 and TRBJ1-5, with D maybe TRBD1 (5 bases). The CDR3 is 16 amino acids. Per the germline V gene, CDR1 is SGHVS and CDR2 is FQNEAQ. Trimming removed 2 bases at V and 0 bases at J, with 11 bases between.

V usage is TRBV20-1 and J usage is TRBJ1-2, with 8 nucleotides matching TRBD1. There are 11 residues in the CDR3. In germline, CDR1 is DFQATT, CDR2 SNEGSKA (reference sequence). The V segment lost 5 bases and the J segment 8 bases; nucleotides outside the gene matches: 4. The CDR3 spells CSASGGDGYTF. For the CDR3, the DNA is TGCAGTGCTTCAGGGGGCGACGGCTACACCTTC.

The V gene is TRBV6-6, the J gene TRBJ1-1; weak D call: TRBD1 (5 bases). The germline gives CDR1 MNHNY, CDR2 SVGAGI (reference sequence). CDR3 length: 12 amino acids. Trimming pared 2 bases from V and 7 bases from J, leaving 8 bases between. The CDR3 bases are TGTGCCAGCAGTTACGGGGACGGTGAAGCTTTCTTT. As protein: CASSYGDGEAFF.

This clone was seen only a few times. V is TRBV19 and J is TRBJ2-1; tentative D call: TRBD2 (6 bases). Germline loops: CDR1 LNHDA, CDR2 SQIVND (reference sequence). Trimming shortened V by 5 bases and J by 11 bases, and 13 bases separated the two germline ends. This CDR3 has 12 residues. In nucleotides, the CDR3 is TGTGCCAGTAGTCCCGCCGGGACTCAGCAGTTCTTC. Translated: CASSPAGTQQFF.

The chain uses TRBV5-6 and TRBJ2-2; no clear D. CDR1 and CDR2 (germline): SGHDT, YYEEEE. V was shortened by 2 bases and J by 4 bases, with 0 bases between the two germline ends. The CDR3 contains 11 residues. The CDR3 DNA reads as TGTGCCAGCAGCTTCACCGGGGAGCTGTTTTTT. Protein product: CASSFTGELFF.

The chain uses TRBV6-5 and TRBJ2-7; perhaps D is TRBD1 or TRBD2 (7 bases each). CDR1 is MNHEY and CDR2 is SVGAGI in the germline V gene. This CDR3 has 14 amino acids. The V gene lost 6 bases and the J gene lost 5 bases, with 17 bases spanning the gap. CDR3 residues: CASRGSTGRDEQYF. The DNA of the CDR3 is TGTGCCAGCAGGGGCTCGACAGGGAGGGACGAGCAGTACTTC.

This chain joins TRBV12-2 and TRBJ2-1; the D call in the table, TRBD2, was not verified against the DNA. TRBV12-2 is a pseudogene locus. The CDR3 is 17 residues long. The CDR3 region is CASRLTRLAGPYNEQFF. CDR3 sequence (DNA): TGTGCAAGTCGCTTAACCCGCCTAGCGGGACCCTACAATGAGCAGTTCTTC.

The J gene is TRBJ2-7, the V gene TRBV30, with no clear D. Germline V CDR1 and CDR2: GTSNPN, SVGIG (reference sequence). Trimming removed 1 base from V and 2 bases from J, with 15 bases in between. There are 15 residues in the CDR3. The CDR3 sequence is CAWSGEGLEAYEQYF. The CDR3 DNA sequence: TGTGCCTGGAGTGGGGAAGGCCTAGAAGCCTACGAGCAGTACTTC.